The T cell receptor beta chain under discussion was sequenced for a study of T cell responses to AZD1222 COVID-19 vaccine. V lost 3 bases to trimming and J lost 1 base, with 12 bases between them. The CDR3 covers 15 residues. Germline CDR1 reads MDHEN; CDR2 reads SYDVKM. This table comes from immunoSEQ multiplex PCR, and its TCRdb copy is limited to in-frame clones, with some not included. Among more than 140,000 clones listed, about 90% were seen once. The chain is built from TRBV28 and TRBJ2-5; D uncertain. The sample in question was peripheral blood, obtained on day 0 of AZD1222 vaccination. The origin of this receptor is an adult in good health. The DNA of the CDR3 is TGTGCCAGCAGTTTCATTTCCGAGATCCAAGAGACCCAGTACTTC. Protein product: CASSFISEIQETQYF. The whole variable domain, remainder taken from reference TRBV28 and TRBJ2-5, is DVKVTQSSRYLVKRTGEKVFLECVQDMDHENMFWYRQDPGLGLRLIYFSYDVKMKEKGDIPEGYSVSREKKERFSLILESASTNQTSMYLCASSFISEIQETQYFGPGTRLLVL.